This entry concerns a single T cell receptor beta chain. Its target is unknown. PCR amplification relied on 60 Vbeta primers (plus 13 Jbeta primers). Authors' methods: A later analysis tallied 65 million to 85 million unique TCR beta chains, around 12 million of them shared. TCRdb's table, derived via immunoSEQ multiplex PCR, lists solely in-frame clones and lacks some. V, J and clone size were drawn from that table, and D and trimming were deduced from the DNA. The sample holds approximately 100,000 clones, 70% to 85% seen once. The data are from a study of cytomegalovirus exposure and HLA in healthy donors. Findings and caveats of the study: Most TCR sequences were rare, but some public TCRs occurred in many donors.

With 4 bases removed from V and 3 bases from J, the gap between germline ends came to 12 bases. Germline values: CDR1 SNHLY, CDR2 FYNNEI. The CDR3 totals 14 residues. The chain couples TRBV2 to TRBJ2-5; maybe TRBD1 (6 bases). This clonotype originated in a woman between 18 and 30 years old in good health and CMV-seropositive. The material sequenced was PBMCs. CDR3 sequence (DNA): TGTGCCAGCAGTGCTTGGCCAGGGGAAGAGACCCAGTACTTC. The encoded protein is CASSAWPGEETQYF.